A selection of T cell receptor beta chains follows, all from one sample in a study of cytomegalovirus exposure and HLA in healthy donors. Assay used: immunoSEQ multiplex PCR; TCRdb lists only in-frame clones, some missing. The repertoire holds under 150,000 clones, with approximately 85% as singletons. Specimen: PBMCs. The source is a woman aged 30 to 39 in good health and CMV-seropositive. Each CDR3 is given with its conserved first and last residue. The order of the fields is clone size, D gene, CDR3 length, J gene, V gene, CDR3 protein, CDR3 DNA. The D gene is left open where the match is weak. Expanded clones are given a class, and other clones once, few, many or no size at all.

abundance: .; d_gene: .; len: 12; j_gene: TRBJ2-1; v_gene: TRBV4-1; CDR3aa: CASSNLGNEQFF; CDR3nt: TGCGCCAGCAGCAACCTAGGAAATGAGCAGTTCTTC
abundance: .; d_gene: .; len: 13; j_gene: TRBJ2-7; v_gene: TRBV18; CDR3aa: CASSPGAPYEQYF; CDR3nt: TGTGCCAGCTCACCAGGGGCTCCCTACGAGCAGTACTTC
abundance: .; d_gene: .; len: 13; j_gene: TRBJ2-3; v_gene: TRBV5-1; CDR3aa: CASSSGLTDTQYF; CDR3nt: TGCGCCAGCAGCTCAGGGTTAACAGATACGCAGTATTTT
abundance: .; d_gene: .; len: 16; j_gene: TRBJ1-3; v_gene: TRBV5-1; CDR3aa: CASSRSQGPPGNTIYF; CDR3nt: TGCGCCAGCAGCAGGAGTCAGGGGCCCCCTGGAAACACCATATATTTT
abundance: .; d_gene: .; len: 17; j_gene: TRBJ2-2; v_gene: TRBV2; CDR3aa: CASSAYAGSSAVGELFF; CDR3nt: TGTGCCAGCAGTGCTTACGCGGGGAGCTCGGCGGTCGGGGAGCTGTTTTTT
abundance: .; d_gene: TRBD1; len: 13; j_gene: TRBJ1-2; v_gene: TRBV30; CDR3aa: CAWAGQGQGGYTF; CDR3nt: TGTGCCTGGGCGGGACAGGGACAGGGTGGCTACACCTTC
abundance: .; d_gene: TRBD1; len: 12; j_gene: TRBJ1-1; v_gene: TRBV29-1; CDR3aa: CSLDRGTTEAFF; CDR3nt: TGCAGCCTTGACAGGGGGACCACTGAAGCTTTCTTT
abundance: once; d_gene: .; len: 15; j_gene: TRBJ2-5; v_gene: TRBV2; CDR3aa: CASSVGDFSKETQYF; CDR3nt: TGTGCCAGCAGTGTAGGGGACTTCTCCAAAGAGACCCAGTACTTC
abundance: .; d_gene: TRBD1; len: 17; j_gene: TRBJ1-5; v_gene: TRBV2; CDR3aa: CASADTNGQGGSQPQHF; CDR3nt: TGTGCCAGCGCAGACACAAACGGACAGGGAGGGAGTCAGCCCCAGCATTTT
abundance: .; d_gene: .; len: 16; j_gene: TRBJ2-1; v_gene: TRBV19; CDR3aa: CASSNPGGGTYNEQFF; CDR3nt: TGTGCCAGTAGTAACCCAGGTGGCGGGACCTACAATGAGCAGTTCTTC
abundance: few; d_gene: .; len: 14; j_gene: TRBJ1-2; v_gene: TRBV28; CDR3aa: CASRLAQGTYGYTF; CDR3nt: TGTGCCAGCCGACTTGCGCAGGGGACCTATGGCTACACCTTC
abundance: .; d_gene: TRBD1; len: 14; j_gene: TRBJ1-1; v_gene: TRBV25-1; CDR3aa: CASTRQGMNTEAFF; CDR3nt: TGTGCCAGCACCAGACAGGGAATGAACACTGAAGCTTTCTTT
abundance: .; d_gene: .; len: 15; j_gene: TRBJ1-5; v_gene: TRBV15; CDR3aa: CATSRDPESNQPQHF; CDR3nt: TGTGCCACCAGCAGAGATCCAGAAAGCAATCAGCCCCAGCATTTT
abundance: .; d_gene: .; len: 14; j_gene: TRBJ1-3; v_gene: TRBV28; CDR3aa: CASSPWTEGNTIYF; CDR3nt: TGTGCCAGCAGTCCCTGGACTGAGGGAAACACCATATATTTT
abundance: once; d_gene: TRBD2; len: 14; j_gene: TRBJ2-1; v_gene: TRBV7-9; CDR3aa: CASSSIAGGNEQFF; CDR3nt: TGTGCCAGCAGCTCTATAGCGGGGGGGAATGAGCAGTTCTTC
abundance: few; d_gene: .; len: 13; j_gene: TRBJ2-5; v_gene: TRBV5-1; CDR3aa: CASSLAQEETQYF; CDR3nt: TGCGCCAGCAGCTTGGCACAAGAAGAGACCCAGTACTTC
abundance: .; d_gene: TRBD1; len: 13; j_gene: TRBJ1-4; v_gene: TRBV30; CDR3aa: CAGSTGGREKLFF; CDR3nt: TGTGCCGGATCCACAGGGGGTCGGGAAAAACTGTTTTTT
abundance: .; d_gene: .; len: 17; j_gene: TRBJ1-6; v_gene: TRBV2; CDR3aa: CASRFSGGIPYNSPLHF; CDR3nt: TGTGCCAGCAGATTTAGCGGGGGGATCCCCTATAATTCACCCCTCCACTTT
abundance: .; d_gene: .; len: 12; j_gene: TRBJ2-3; v_gene: TRBV18; CDR3aa: CASSPSGGTQYF; CDR3nt: TGTGCCAGCTCACCATCCGGGGGTACGCAGTATTTT
abundance: .; d_gene: TRBD1; len: 14; j_gene: TRBJ2-7; v_gene: TRBV6-5; CDR3aa: CASRRQGIPNEQYF; CDR3nt: TGTGCCAGCAGAAGACAGGGTATCCCTAACGAGCAGTACTTC
abundance: .; d_gene: TRBD2; len: 13; j_gene: TRBJ2-1; v_gene: TRBV29-1; CDR3aa: CSVSRTSTNEQFF; CDR3nt: TGCAGCGTTTCTCGGACTAGTACCAATGAGCAGTTCTTC
abundance: .; d_gene: TRBD1; len: 14; j_gene: TRBJ1-4; v_gene: TRBV2; CDR3aa: CASKRGTANEKLFF; CDR3nt: TGTGCCAGCAAAAGAGGGACAGCTAATGAAAAACTGTTTTTT
abundance: .; d_gene: .; len: 13; j_gene: TRBJ1-2; v_gene: TRBV6-1; CDR3aa: CASSEDSLDGYTF; CDR3nt: TGTGCCAGCAGTGAAGACAGCCTTGACGGCTACACCTTC
abundance: .; d_gene: .; len: 17; j_gene: TRBJ1-1; v_gene: TRBV11-2; CDR3aa: CASSSLSGTSMNTEAFF; CDR3nt: TGTGCCAGCAGCTCTCTCTCCGGGACTTCCATGAACACTGAAGCTTTCTTT
abundance: once; d_gene: TRBD1; len: 15; j_gene: TRBJ1-2; v_gene: TRBV28; CDR3aa: CASSFAPQGAQGYTF; CDR3nt: TGTGCCAGCAGTTTCGCGCCTCAGGGGGCGCAGGGCTACACCTTC
abundance: .; d_gene: .; len: 13; j_gene: TRBJ1-2; v_gene: TRBV19; CDR3aa: CASSIRGAATYTF; CDR3nt: TGTGCCAGTAGTATAAGGGGTGCAGCGACCTACACCTTC
abundance: .; d_gene: .; len: 14; j_gene: TRBJ2-7; v_gene: TRBV28; CDR3aa: CASHSRGLREEQYF; CDR3nt: TGTGCCAGCCATTCACGGGGACTCCGTGAAGAGCAGTACTTC
abundance: .; d_gene: .; len: 14; j_gene: TRBJ1-4; v_gene: TRBV2; CDR3aa: CASSEEGPPEKLFF; CDR3nt: TGTGCCAGCAGTGAGGAGGGACCCCCTGAAAAACTGTTTTTT
abundance: once; d_gene: TRBD1; len: 17; j_gene: TRBJ2-6; v_gene: TRBV13; CDR3aa: CASSLIGTVSGANVLTF; CDR3nt: TGTGCCAGCAGCTTAATCGGGACAGTCTCTGGGGCCAACGTCCTGACTTTC
abundance: once; d_gene: .; len: 12; j_gene: TRBJ2-5; v_gene: TRBV29-1; CDR3aa: CSGEGAQETQYF; CDR3nt: TGCAGCGGAGAAGGGGCCCAAGAGACCCAGTACTTC
abundance: .; d_gene: TRBD1; len: 13; j_gene: TRBJ1-2; v_gene: TRBV27; CDR3aa: CASSSTGVYGYTF; CDR3nt: TGTGCCAGCAGTTCAACAGGGGTCTATGGCTACACCTTC
abundance: .; d_gene: .; len: 13; j_gene: TRBJ2-7; v_gene: TRBV28; CDR3aa: CASSLLAGIEQYF; CDR3nt: TGTGCCAGCAGTTTATTGGCAGGGATCGAGCAGTACTTC